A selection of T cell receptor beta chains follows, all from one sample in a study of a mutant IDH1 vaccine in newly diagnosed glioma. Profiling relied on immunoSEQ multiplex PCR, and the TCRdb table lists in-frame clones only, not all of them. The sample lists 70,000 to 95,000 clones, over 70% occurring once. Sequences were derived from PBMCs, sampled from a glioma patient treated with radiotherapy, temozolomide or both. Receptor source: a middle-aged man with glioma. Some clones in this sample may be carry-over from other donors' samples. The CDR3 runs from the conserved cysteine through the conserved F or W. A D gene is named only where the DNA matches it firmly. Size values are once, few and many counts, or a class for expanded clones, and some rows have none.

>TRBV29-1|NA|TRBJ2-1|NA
CSVVPGDNEQFF
TGCAGCGTTGTCCCCGGAGACAATGAGCAGTTCTTC
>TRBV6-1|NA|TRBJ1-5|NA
CASSEDDQPQHF
TGTGCCAGCAGTGAGGACGATCAGCCCCAGCATTTT
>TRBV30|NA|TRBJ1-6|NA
CAWALSPGGTLHF
TGTGCCTGGGCCCTCTCCCCGGGGGGAACCCTCCACTTT
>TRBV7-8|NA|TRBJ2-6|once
CASSPRPNVLTF
TGTGCCAGCAGCCCGCGACCAAACGTCCTGACTTTC
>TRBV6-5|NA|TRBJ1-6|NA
CASSYPGTLAPLHF
TGTGCCAGCAGTTACCCTGGGACTTTGGCACCCCTCCACTTT
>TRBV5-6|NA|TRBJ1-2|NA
CASSFGTPNYGYTF
TGTGCCAGCAGCTTCGGGACACCCAACTATGGCTACACCTTC
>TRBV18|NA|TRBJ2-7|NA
CASSPTGLTSYEQYF
TGTGCCAGCTCACCTACAGGGTTGACCTCCTACGAGCAGTACTTC
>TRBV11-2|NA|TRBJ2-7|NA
CASSLAWARSSYEQYF
TGTGCCAGCAGCTTAGCCTGGGCGAGGAGCTCCTACGAGCAGTACTTC
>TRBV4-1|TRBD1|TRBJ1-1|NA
CASSQPTGRTEAFF
TGCGCCAGCAGCCAACCGACAGGGCGTACTGAAGCTTTCTTT
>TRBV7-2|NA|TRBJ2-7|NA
CASSFTTGNEQYF
TGTGCCAGCAGCTTTACCACAGGCAACGAGCAGTACTTC
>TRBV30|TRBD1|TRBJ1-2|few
CAWSVLGTAYGYTF
TGTGCCTGGAGTGTATTGGGGACAGCCTATGGCTACACCTTC
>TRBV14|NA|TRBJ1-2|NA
CASSRMTGGYGYTF
TGTGCCAGCAGCCGAATGACAGGTGGCTATGGCTACACCTTC
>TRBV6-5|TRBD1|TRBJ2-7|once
CASRITPQGPHEQYF
TGTGCCAGCAGGATAACCCCACAGGGGCCCCACGAGCAGTACTTC
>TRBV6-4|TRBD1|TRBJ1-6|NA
CASSDSTGGNSPLHF
TGTGCCAGCAGTGACTCCACAGGGGGCAATTCACCCCTCCACTTT
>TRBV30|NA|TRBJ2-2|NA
CAWSVARVSTNTGELFF
TGTGCCTGGAGTGTAGCTAGAGTATCTACGAACACCGGGGAGCTGTTTTTT
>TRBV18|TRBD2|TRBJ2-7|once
CASSAGLAGEQYF
TGTGCCAGCTCAGCGGGACTAGCGGGTGAGCAGTACTTC
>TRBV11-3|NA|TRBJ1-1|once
CASSLQGQNTEAFF
TGTGCCAGCAGCTTACAGGGCCAGAACACTGAAGCTTTCTTT
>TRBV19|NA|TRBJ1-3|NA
CASDVGAPGNTIYF
TGTGCCAGTGATGTGGGGGCCCCTGGAAACACCATATATTTT